These 31 T cell receptor beta chains came from one sample sequenced in a study of blood T cell repertoires in COVID-19. Here immunoSEQ multiplex PCR was the method, and the copy in TCRdb shows in-frame clones only, minus some. The data hold approximately 180,000 clones, with 87% observed a single time. Sequencing was carried out using peripheral blood. The receptors shown here come from a woman in her fifties or sixties with acute or convalescent COVID-19.

This chain joins TRBV27 and TRBJ1-1; TRBD1 is a possible D gene (5 bases). This CDR3 spans 15 amino acids. Germline V CDR1 and CDR2: MNHEY, SMNVEV (reference sequence). Trimming removed 2 bases from V and 4 bases from J, with 14 bases in between. The CDR3 DNA reads as TGTGCCAGCAGTTTAGGCGGGGGACGGGGCACTGAAGCTTTCTTT. Translating gives CASSLGGGRGTEAFF.

V is TRBV10-2 and J is TRBJ2-7, with 7 bases matching TRBD1. CDR1 WSHSY and CDR2 SAAADI come from the germline V gene. Trimming cost V 8 bases and J 0 bases; bases outside gene matches: 4. The CDR3 runs 13 residues. In DNA, the CDR3 is TGCGCCAGCGAGGGACAGAGCTCCTACGAGCAGTACTTC. Protein product: CASEGQSSYEQYF.

The chain is built from TRBV5-5 and TRBJ1-5; TRBD1 matches 8 bases. The CDR3 is made up of 16 amino acids. With V trimmed by 4 bases and J by 5 bases, 11 bases remained unmatched. Germline-derived CDR1 and CDR2 are SGHKS and YYEKEE (reference sequence). In DNA, the CDR3 is TGTGCCAGCAGCCAGGGGACAGGAGGTACCGATCAGCCCCAGCATTTT. This translates into CASSQGTGGTDQPQHF.

The CDR3 here is CSVRRGGETQYF. CDR3 DNA sequence: TGCAGCGTTCGTAGGGGGGGCGAGACCCAGTACTTC. This sequence joins TRBV29-1 and TRBJ2-5, with a weak D call TRBD2 (7 bases). The CDR3 totals 12 residues. Trimming took 5 bases from V and 5 from J, leaving 12 bases between them. The V gene's germline CDR1 is SQVTM and CDR2 ANQGSEA.

This clone occurred once. The chain employs TRBV19 and TRBJ2-1, with 9 bases fitting TRBD2. There are 16 residues in the CDR3. J gave up 7 bases and V 3 bases, and 10 bases lay outside the gene matches. The V gene's germline CDR1 is LNHDA and CDR2 SQIVND (reference sequence). The CDR3 nucleotides read TGTGCCAGTAGTATGCTAGCGGGATTTAGCGGGAATGAGCAGTTCTTC. Amino acids: CASSMLAGFSGNEQFF.

The V gene is TRBV6-5, the J gene TRBJ2-3, with 10 bases lining up with TRBD2. The germline gives CDR1 MNHEY, CDR2 SVGAGI. The CDR3 length is 15 residues. Trimming cost V 4 bases and J 1 base; bases outside gene matches: 2. For the CDR3, the DNA is TGTGCCAGCAGTTGGGGGACTAGCGGCACAGATACGCAGTATTTT. Translated: CASSWGTSGTDTQYF.

This sequence joins TRBV2 and TRBJ1-1; 7 nucleotides agree with TRBD1. The length of the CDR3 is 15 residues. Germline values: CDR1 SNHLY, CDR2 FYNNEI. The ends lost 0 bases at V and 4 bases at J; junction bases unmatched: 5. CDR3 sequence (DNA): TGTGCCAGCAGTGAAGCATGGACAGGTACCACTGAAGCTTTCTTT. Translated, it gives CASSEAWTGTTEAFF.

V is TRBV18 and J is TRBJ1-2; maybe TRBD1 (6 bases). The CDR3 is 14 amino acids. Looked up from germline, CDR1 is KGHSH and CDR2 is LQKENI. Between the trimmed V and J ends, which lost 3 bases and 3 bases, there was a span of 11 bases. The CDR3 loop reads CASSPSRGDYGYTF. In DNA, the CDR3 is TGTGCCAGCTCACCGTCCAGGGGTGACTATGGCTACACCTTC. Variable domain in full (rest from reference TRBV18 and TRBJ1-2): NAGVMQNPRHLVRRRGQEARLRCSPMKGHSHVYWYRQLPEEGLKFMVYLQKENIIDESGMPKERFSAEFPKEGPSILRIQQVVRGDSAAYFCASSPSRGDYGYTFGSGTRLTVV.

This rearrangement joins TRBV2 to TRBJ2-7; D gene unclear. Germline CDR1 reads SNHLY; CDR2 reads FYNNEI. CDR3 length equals 14 residues. V was shortened by 3 bases and J by 0 bases, with 9 bases between the two germline ends. This CDR3 reads CASSEERSSYEQYF. In nucleotides, the CDR3 is TGTGCCAGCAGTGAGGAACGGAGCTCCTACGAGCAGTACTTC.

The chain is built from TRBV18 and TRBJ1-2, with unresolved D. This CDR3 region has 12 residues. Trimming removed 5 bases at V and 8 bases at J, with 12 bases between. The V gene's germline CDR1 is KGHSH and CDR2 LQKENI. Here the CDR3 DNA reads TGTGCCAGCTCAAAGGAGGAAGGGGGCTACACCTTC. Translated: CASSKEEGGYTF. The entire variable domain, with the rest obtained from reference TRBV18 and TRBJ1-2, is as follows: NAGVMQNPRHLVRRRGQEARLRCSPMKGHSHVYWYRQLPEEGLKFMVYLQKENIIDESGMPKERFSAEFPKEGPSILRIQQVVRGDSAAYFCASSKEEGGYTFGSGTRLTVV.

The CDR3 region has the DNA TGCGCCAGCAGCCAAGGAACTACTAGCGGGGGTACGCAGTATTTT. Protein product: CASSQGTTSGGTQYF. The chain employs TRBV4-3 and TRBJ2-3, with TRBD2 identical over 11 bases. The CDR3 loop spans 15 amino acids. Germline-derived CDR1 and CDR2 are LGHNA and YSLEER. The junction had 5 bases not matched to a gene; V was cut back by 1 base and J by 8 bases.

This chain connects TRBV7-6 to TRBJ2-5, with D tentatively TRBD2 (6 bases). The CDR3 covers 13 residues. Germline CDR1 SGHVS, CDR2 FNYEAQ. The V end was cut by 5 bases, the J end by 4 bases, with 11 bases between. CDR3 amino acids: CASSLGGPETQYF. In DNA form, the CDR3 reads TGTGCCAGCAGCCTTGGAGGGCCAGAGACCCAGTACTTC. Drawing the rest from reference TRBV7-6 and TRBJ2-5, the complete variable domain is GAGVSQSPRYKVTKRGQDVALRCDPISGHVSLYWYRQALGQGPEFLTYFNYEAQQDKSGLPNDRFSAERPEGSISTLTIQRTEQRDSAMYRCASSLGGPETQYFGPGTRLLVL.

This chain joins TRBV6-5 and TRBJ2-6, with unresolved D. Trimming shortened V by 4 bases and J by 1 base, and 5 bases separated the two germline ends. Germline CDR1 reads MNHEY; CDR2 reads SVGAGI. CDR3 length: 14 residues. CDR3 bases: TGTGCCAGCAGTTCTTTATCTGGGGCCAACGTCCTGACTTTC. This codes for CASSSLSGANVLTF.

The CDR3 is CASSSSGGREKLFF. The CDR3 DNA reads TGTGCCAGCAGTTCCTCCGGAGGGAGAGAAAAACTGTTTTTT. The rearrangement links TRBV6-5 to TRBJ1-4, with no clear D. The V gene's germline CDR1 is MNHEY and CDR2 SVGAGI. Trimming pared 4 bases from V and 8 bases from J, leaving 14 bases between. The CDR3 runs to 14 residues.

V usage is TRBV5-4 and J usage is TRBJ2-3; maybe TRBD2 (7 bases). The V end was cut by 4 bases, the J end by 1 base, with 16 bases between. Germline V CDR1 and CDR2: SGHNT, YYREEE (reference sequence). CDR3 length: 16 amino acids. CDR3 sequence (DNA): TGTGCCAGCAGCCCGAGGGGGGGCCGCGGCACAGATACGCAGTATTTT. It translates to CASSPRGGRGTDTQYF.

This clone was seen just once. The rearrangement uses TRBV6-7 and TRBJ1-4, with D possibly matching TRBD1 (6 bases). TRBV6-7 is an ORF; its function is uncertain. The CDR3 is made up of 14 amino acids. With 4 bases removed from V and 13 bases from J, the gap between germline ends came to 19 bases. In nucleotides, the CDR3 is TGTGCCAGCAGTTCCTACACCCCCCAGGGGAGACTGTTTTTT. This gives the protein CASSSYTPQGRLFF.

The rearrangement links TRBV14 to TRBJ1-1, with D hard to call. Trimming took off 5 bases at V and 1 base at J, with 8 bases between the two ends. CDR1 SGHDN and CDR2 FVKESK come from the germline V gene. There are 13 residues in the CDR3. The CDR3 loop is CASSASGNTEAFF. CDR3 in DNA: TGTGCCAGCAGCGCCTCGGGGAACACTGAAGCTTTCTTT. The full variable domain, its missing parts supplied by reference TRBV14 and TRBJ1-1, is EAGVTQFPSHSVIEKGQTVTLRCDPISGHDNLYWYRRVMGKEIKFLLHFVKESKQDESGMPNNRFLAERTGGTYSTLKVQPAELEDSGVYFCASSASGNTEAFFGQGTRLTVV.

The chain recombines TRBV12-5 with TRBJ2-7, with D perhaps TRBD1 (6 bases). The germline CDR1 and CDR2 sequences are LGHNT and FRNRAP. Trimming left V 6 bases short and J 3 bases short, with 9 bases between. The CDR3 spans 12 residues. The CDR3 region has the DNA TGTGCTAGTGGCAGGGGAATCTACGAGCAGTACTTC. Translation: CASGRGIYEQYF. The full variable domain, completed using reference TRBV12-5 and TRBJ2-7, is DARVTQTPRHKVTEMGQEVTMRCQPILGHNTVFWYRQTMMQGLELLAYFRNRAPLDDSGMPKDRFSAEMPDATLATLKIQPSEPRDSAVYFCASGRGIYEQYFGPGTRLTVT.

This clone has more than one count but fewer than ten. The chain has TRBV6-5 and TRBJ1-1, with 7 bases aligning to TRBD1. The CDR3 length is 13 residues. The germline gives CDR1 MNHEY, CDR2 SVGAGI. Trimming removed 4 bases from V and 5 bases from J; junction bases left unmatched: 4. CDR3 region: CASSSPGGTEAFF. The CDR3 DNA sequence: TGTGCCAGCAGTTCCCCAGGGGGTACTGAAGCTTTCTTT.

The rearrangement uses TRBV6-2 or TRBV6-3 and TRBJ1-2, with D perhaps matching TRBD1 (6 bases). The CDR3 length is 15 residues. The germline V gene has CDR1 MNHEY and CDR2 SVGEGT. V dropped 5 bases and J dropped 0 bases, with 13 bases sitting between them. In nucleotides, the CDR3 is TGTGCCAGCAGTCTCGTAGGGGGAGCTAACTATGGCTACACCTTC. This sequence encodes CASSLVGGANYGYTF.

The rearrangement joins TRBV7-9 to TRBJ2-5; 7 positions match TRBD1. The CDR3 is 15 residues long. From germline, CDR1 is SEHNR and CDR2 FQNEAQ (reference sequence). V gave up 10 bases and J gave up 5 bases; unmatched junction bases: 16. DNA for the CDR3: TGTGCCATCGAAATCGGTCCCGACAGGGTTGAGACCCAGTACTTC. Amino acid sequence: CAIEIGPDRVETQYF.

The gene calls are TRBV7-9 and TRBJ2-5; D gene unclear. The CDR3 consists of 14 residues. V shed 4 bases and J shed 5 bases, with 14 bases lying between them. Germline values: CDR1 SEHNR, CDR2 FQNEAQ (reference sequence). The CDR3 DNA follows: TGTGCCAGCAGCTCTCCACGGGTCCCTGAGACCCAGTACTTC. Translating it yields CASSSPRVPETQYF.

This clone was detected once. The chain has TRBV12-3 or TRBV12-4 and TRBJ1-5; D ambiguous. The CDR3 totals 13 residues. Deletions cut 6 bases from V and 2 bases from J, with 8 bases between. CDR3 region: CASSPRGNQPQHF. The CDR3 coding sequence is TGTGCCAGCAGCCCTCGGGGCAATCAGCCCCAGCATTTT.

V and J are TRBV6-5 and TRBJ1-6; D remains unclear. Germline V gene lookup returns CDR1 MNHEY and CDR2 SVGAGI. The V and J ends lost 8 bases and 1 base respectively, with 9 bases between them. The CDR3 runs 14 residues. CDR3 loop: CASCRGSYNSPLHF. The CDR3 region has the DNA TGTGCCAGCTGTCGGGGATCCTATAATTCACCCCTCCACTTT.

The chain employs TRBV19 and TRBJ2-2; D not certain. The CDR3 consists of 14 residues. Trimming pared 1 base from V and 2 bases from J, leaving 5 bases between. Germline CDR1 and CDR2: LNHDA and SQIVND (reference sequence). The CDR3 here is CASSIALNTGELFF. The CDR3 DNA follows: TGTGCCAGTAGTATAGCCTTAAACACCGGGGAGCTGTTTTTT.

This clone appeared once. The rearrangement uses TRBV4-1 and TRBJ1-2; tentative D call: TRBD1 (6 bases). Trimming took off 2 bases at V and 0 bases at J, with 13 bases between the two ends. The CDR3 consists of 16 residues. From germline, CDR1 is MGHRA and CDR2 YSYEKL. The CDR3 reads CASSQPTDRSNYGYTF. CDR3 in DNA: TGCGCCAGCAGCCAACCTACTGACAGGTCTAACTATGGCTACACCTTC.

This chain joins TRBV27 and TRBJ1-1; perhaps TRBD1 as D (6 bases). Germline V gene lookup returns CDR1 MNHEY and CDR2 SMNVEV (reference sequence). The CDR3 runs 13 residues. V was cut by 5 bases and J by 7 bases, with 14 bases left in between. DNA of the CDR3: TGTGCCAGCAGTCCCAGTAAGGGGGATGAAGCTTTCTTT. The encoded protein is CASSPSKGDEAFF.

This clone was counted only a few times. The chain uses TRBV4-1 and TRBJ1-3; no clear D. The CDR3 contains 18 residues. Deletions cut 0 bases from V and 0 bases from J, with 15 bases between. Germline-derived CDR1 and CDR2 are MGHRA and YSYEKL. The CDR3 DNA reads TGCGCCAGCAGCCAAGACCAGGCGGGAGTCTACTCTGGAAACACCATATATTTT. This codes for CASSQDQAGVYSGNTIYF.

This chain uses TRBV7-3 with TRBJ1-3, with D perhaps matching TRBD1 (6 bases). Germline V CDR1 and CDR2: SGHTA, FQGTGA. CDR3 size: 15 residues. V was cut by 5 bases and J by 2 bases, with 13 bases left in between. The CDR3 spells CASSTTGYPGNTIYF. The DNA of the CDR3 is TGTGCCAGCAGCACTACAGGGTACCCTGGAAACACCATATATTTT.

This clone was observed a single time. The chain couples TRBV19 to TRBJ1-2; a possible D gene is TRBD1 (5 bases). V was shortened by 3 bases and J by 5 bases, with 7 bases between the two germline ends. CDR3 size: 12 residues. The V gene's germline CDR1 is LNHDA and CDR2 SQIVND (reference sequence). CDR3 DNA: TGTGCCAGTAGTATCGACAGATATGGCTACACCTTC. It yields the protein CASSIDRYGYTF.

The chain has TRBV5-1 and TRBJ2-1; 12 nucleotides match TRBD2. Trimming at V came to 4 bases and at J to 7 bases, leaving 6 bases not matched to a gene. This CDR3 region has 15 residues. Germline CDR1 reads SGHRS; CDR2 reads YFSETQ. The CDR3, as DNA: TGCGCCAGCAGCGCCTGGACTAGCGGGAAGAATGAGCAGTTCTTC. Its protein product is CASSAWTSGKNEQFF.